The 29 T cell receptor beta chains below all came from one sample that was sequenced in a study of radiotherapy plus CTLA-4 blockade in lung cancer. The method was immunoSEQ multiplex PCR; TCRdb's version includes in-frame clones alone and lacks a portion of them. Of roughly 110,000 clones listed, 70% to 90% are singletons. The specimen comprised peripheral blood, sampled from a patient treated with radiotherapy plus ipilimumab. Source of these receptors: a human donor with non-small cell lung cancer that progressed on radiotherapy plus ipilimumab. Some clones in this sample may be carry-over from other donors' samples.

This clone was seen a few times. The gene calls are TRBV6-5 and TRBJ1-2; perhaps TRBD1 as D (6 bases). With 8 bases removed from V and 2 bases from J, the gap between germline ends came to 15 bases. Per the germline V gene, CDR1 is MNHEY and CDR2 is SVGAGI. This CDR3 is 14 amino acids long. For the CDR3, the DNA is TGTGCCAGCCAGGGGCCCAACCAAAACTATGGCTACACCTTC. Translating it yields CASQGPNQNYGYTF.

The rearrangement uses TRBV18 and TRBJ2-3, with TRBD2 matching 12 bases. The CDR3 runs 17 residues. Germline V gives CDR1 KGHSH, CDR2 LQKENI. The V and J ends lost 0 bases and 1 base, in that order; junction bases with no gene match: 2. DNA for the CDR3: TGTGCCAGCTCACCACCGCTAGCGGGGGGGGGCACAGATACGCAGTATTTT. The encoded protein is CASSPPLAGGGTDTQYF.

CDR3 sequence (DNA): TGTGCCAGCAGTCTGACTGGGACAGTCTTTTCACCCCTCCACTTT. Protein: CASSLTGTVFSPLHF. The chain couples TRBV7-6 to TRBJ1-6; 7 bases match TRBD1. This CDR3 is built from 15 residues. With V trimmed by 6 bases and J by 9 bases, 11 bases remained unmatched. Germline assignment: CDR1 SGHVS and CDR2 FNYEAQ.

V and J are TRBV27 and TRBJ1-2; 10 positions agree with TRBD1. The trim removed 2 bases at V and 7 bases at J, leaving 4 bases unmatched. Germline CDR1 and CDR2: MNHEY and SMNVEV (reference sequence). The CDR3 runs to 14 residues. CDR3 DNA sequence: TGTGCCAGCAGTTTAACCGGGACAGGGGTTGGCTACACCTTC. Translation: CASSLTGTGVGYTF.

V is TRBV7-2 and J is TRBJ1-2; tentative D call: TRBD1 (6 bases). This CDR3 region has 14 residues. Deletions cut 4 bases from V and 6 bases from J, with 15 bases between. Germline lookup yields CDR1 SGHTA and CDR2 FQGNSA. CDR3 loop: CASSSTRTAHGYTF. The DNA of the CDR3 is TGTGCCAGCAGCTCAACCCGGACAGCACATGGCTACACCTTC. Looking up the rest from reference TRBV7-2 and TRBJ1-2 gives the full variable domain: GAGVSQSPSNKVTEKGKDVELRCDPISGHTALYWYRQSLGQGLEFLIYFQGNSAPDKSGLPSDRFSAERTGGSVSTLTIQRTQQEDSAVYLCASSSTRTAHGYTFGSGTRLTVV.

CDR3 protein: CASRGRGGGEYF. The CDR3, as DNA: TGTGCCAGCAGGGGGAGAGGGGGGGGTGAGTACTTC. J is TRBJ2-7 and V is TRBV2, with D tentatively TRBD2 (7 bases). Germline lookup yields CDR1 SNHLY and CDR2 FYNNEI. The CDR3 has 12 residues. V was clipped by 6 bases and J by 11 bases, with 17 bases between them.

The chain combines TRBV7-2 with TRBJ1-3; TRBD1 might be the D (6 bases). The CDR3 has 13 amino acids. The germline V gene encodes CDR1 SGHTA and CDR2 FQGNSA. V dropped 4 bases and J dropped 15 bases, with 19 bases sitting between them. The CDR3 DNA follows: TGTGCCAGCAGCTATACCGGGGGCGCCGATCAATATTTT. This sequence encodes CASSYTGGADQYF.

This rearrangement joins TRBV5-8 to TRBJ2-2; the D gene is possibly TRBD2 (6 bases). This CDR3 spans 16 amino acids. Trimming removed 4 bases from V and 1 base from J, with 14 bases in between. The germline gives CDR1 SGHTS, CDR2 YDEGEE. The CDR3 DNA reads as TGTGCCAGCAGCCGCGACGGGACTCAGAACACCGGGGAGCTGTTTTTT. Its translation: CASSRDGTQNTGELFF.

The V gene is TRBV5-1, the J gene TRBJ2-2; 7 bases fit TRBD2. Germline V gene data show CDR1 as SGHRS and CDR2 as YFSETQ. Trimming cost V 3 bases and J 0 bases; bases outside gene matches: 5. The CDR3 consists of 16 residues. CDR3 DNA: TGCGCCAGCAGCTCCACCGGACTAGCGAACACCGGGGAGCTGTTTTTT. This gives the protein CASSSTGLANTGELFF. Full variable domain (rest looked up from reference TRBV5-1 and TRBJ2-2): KAGVTQTPRYLIKTRGQQVTLSCSPISGHRSVSWYQQTPGQGLQFLFEYFSETQRNKGNFPGRFSGRQFSNSRSEMNVSTLELGDSALYLCASSSTGLANTGELFFGEGSRLTVL.

CDR3 bases: TGTGCCAGCAGCTCCCTTTTTTGGGGAAATGATGGCTACACCTTC. It is translated as CASSSLFWGNDGYTF. V usage is TRBV28 and J usage is TRBJ1-2; D remains unclear. CDR3 length equals 15 residues. Germline loops: CDR1 MDHEN, CDR2 SYDVKM. The V end lost 6 bases, the J end lost 6 bases, and 20 bases lay between the germline ends.

V gene TRBV7-3 combines with J gene TRBJ2-6, with D uncertain. V was shortened by 3 bases and J by 4 bases, with 7 bases between the two germline ends. The CDR3 totals 14 residues. CDR1 and CDR2 (germline): SGHTA, FQGTGA. This chain's CDR3 is CASSLLGGANVLTF. CDR3 DNA sequence: TGTGCCAGCAGCTTGCTGGGAGGGGCCAACGTCCTGACTTTC. The variable domain in full, with the rest retrieved from reference TRBV7-3 and TRBJ2-6, is GAGVSQTPSNKVTEKGKYVELRCDPISGHTALYWYRQSLGQGPEFLIYFQGTGAADDSGLPNDRFFAVRPEGSVSTLKIQRTERGDSAVYLCASSLLGGANVLTFGAGSRLTVL.

Remarks on this clone: At one of its ends the junction is not consistent with the germline gene, which may arise from a read error. CDR3 in DNA: TGTGCCAGCAGCGTAGTGGGGTCACACCAAGGGACCCAGTACTTC. Translated, it gives CASSVVGSHQGTQYF. The chain carries TRBV9 and TRBJ2-5; D not resolved. The CDR3 sequence is 15 residues long. CDR1 and CDR2 from the germline V gene are SGDLS and YYNGEE.

This chain joins TRBV14 and TRBJ1-1; the D is unclear. Germline loops: CDR1 SGHDN, CDR2 FVKESK. Deletions cut 1 base from V and 4 bases from J, with 10 bases between. The length of the CDR3 is 14 residues. The CDR3 is CASSQGWVVTEAFF. CDR3 bases: TGTGCCAGCAGCCAAGGCTGGGTTGTCACTGAAGCTTTCTTT.

This chain connects TRBV9 to TRBJ2-1; 9 bases agree with TRBD2. The CDR3 has 16 residues. Trimming cost V 4 bases and J 5 bases; bases outside gene matches: 10. The germline CDR1 and CDR2 sequences are SGDLS and YYNGEE. The CDR3: CASSPREASGNNEQFF. CDR3 DNA sequence: TGTGCCAGCAGCCCCCGAGAGGCTAGCGGGAACAATGAGCAGTTCTTC.

V and J are TRBV7-2 and TRBJ1-2; perhaps TRBD1 as D (6 bases). CDR1 is SGHTA, CDR2 FQGNSA, per germline. The CDR3 is 16 residues long. V was clipped by 4 bases and J by 3 bases, with 18 bases between them. The CDR3 loop reads CASSSPHRAPDYGYTF. The CDR3 coding sequence is TGTGCCAGCAGCTCACCCCACAGGGCCCCGGACTATGGCTACACCTTC.

The chain combines TRBV7-9 with TRBJ1-5, with D hard to call. Trimming removed 0 bases at V and 5 bases at J, with 5 bases between. The CDR3 is made up of 13 amino acids. Germline lookup yields CDR1 SEHNR and CDR2 FQNEAQ (reference sequence). CDR3 nucleotide sequence: TGTGCCAGCAGCTTAGCGACGGATCAGCCCCAGCATTTT. It is translated as CASSLATDQPQHF.

This clone was picked up a small number of times. The V gene is TRBV5-6, the J gene TRBJ2-4; 7 nucleotides match TRBD1. The CDR3 sequence is 14 residues long. With V trimmed by 2 bases and J by 3 bases, 2 bases remained unmatched. Germline V gene lookup returns CDR1 SGHDT and CDR2 YYEEEE. CDR3 nucleotide sequence: TGTGCCAGCAGCTTTCCAGGGGGCAAAAACATTCAGTACTTC. Its protein product is CASSFPGGKNIQYF.

The genes are TRBV5-8 and TRBJ1-2, with D hard to call. The germline V gene has CDR1 SGHTS and CDR2 YDEGEE. V lost 4 bases, J lost 7 bases, and 14 bases lay in between. The CDR3 loop spans 13 amino acids. The CDR3 loop is CASSVDPWGGYTF. The DNA for the CDR3 is TGTGCCAGCAGCGTGGACCCATGGGGTGGCTACACCTTC.

V usage is TRBV4-2 and J usage is TRBJ1-2; D is unresolved. CDR3 length equals 11 residues. V dropped 0 bases and J dropped 8 bases, with 4 bases sitting between them. The germline V gene has CDR1 LGHNA and CDR2 YNFKEQ. The CDR3 sequence is CASSQDGGYTF. CDR3 sequence (DNA): TGTGCCAGCAGCCAAGACGGGGGCTACACCTTC.

The rearrangement joins TRBV15 to TRBJ2-2; tentative D call: TRBD1 (5 bases). Deletions cut 0 bases from V and 6 bases from J, with 11 bases between. The V gene's germline CDR1 is LNHNV and CDR2 YYDKDF (reference sequence). The CDR3 is 15 residues long. The CDR3 region is CATSREGQGPGELFF. The CDR3 region has the DNA TGTGCCACCAGCAGAGAGGGGCAGGGTCCCGGGGAGCTGTTTTTT.

This chain uses TRBV2 with TRBJ1-4; D is perhaps TRBD1 (6 bases). Germline loops: CDR1 SNHLY, CDR2 FYNNEI. Trimming removed 4 bases at V and 7 bases at J, with 10 bases between. This CDR3 contains 13 residues. In nucleotides, the CDR3 is TGTGCCAGCAGTGCGGGGGCTGGTGAAAAACTGTTTTTT. This encodes CASSAGAGEKLFF.

The chain employs TRBV4-2 and TRBJ2-7; 11 bases match TRBD2. The CDR3 runs 17 residues. Germline loops: CDR1 LGHNA, CDR2 YNFKEQ. Losses at the gene ends were 4 bases for V and 1 base for J; bases not matched to a gene: 9. The chain's CDR3 is CASSLSPSGGLSYEQYF. The CDR3 DNA is TGTGCCAGCAGCCTGAGTCCTAGCGGGGGGTTATCCTACGAGCAGTACTTC.

The chain carries TRBV7-3 and TRBJ1-2; 9 positions match TRBD1. The CDR3 has 14 amino acids. The V gene end was trimmed by 2 bases and the J gene end by 8 bases; junction bases not matched to a gene: 6. CDR1 and CDR2 (germline): SGHTA, FQGTGA. CDR3 loop: CASSLSGTGIGYTF. CDR3 nucleotide sequence: TGTGCCAGCAGCTTATCGGGGACAGGGATCGGCTACACCTTC.

The chain joins TRBV7-8 to TRBJ2-7; tentatively, D is TRBD1 or TRBD2 (6 bases each). The CDR3 runs 17 residues. The germline V and J ends were trimmed by 2 bases and 7 bases, with 24 bases remaining between them. Germline CDR1 and CDR2: SGHVS and FQNEAQ. This CDR3 reads CASSLTSIVGGLGEQYF. The CDR3 DNA reads TGTGCCAGCAGCTTAACTTCTATTGTGGGGGGCTTGGGAGAGCAGTACTTC.

This clone was recorded only once. This chain links TRBV6-6 with TRBJ1-5; tentatively, D is TRBD1 (5 bases). V was trimmed by 6 bases and J by 0 bases, leaving 6 bases between them. The CDR3 is made up of 13 amino acids. CDR1 is MNHNY and CDR2 is SVGAGI in the germline V gene (reference sequence). CDR3 nucleotides: TGTGCCAGCAGACAGGTTAGCAATCAGCCCCAGCATTTT. It translates to CASRQVSNQPQHF.

V usage is TRBV5-1 and J usage is TRBJ1-2, with 8 bases identical to TRBD1. Germline CDR1 reads SGHRS; CDR2 reads YFSETQ. The V and J ends lost 4 bases and 5 bases, in that order; junction bases with no gene match: 7. CDR3 size: 14 residues. The CDR3 loop is CASSDSGQGYGYTF. The CDR3 DNA follows: TGCGCCAGCAGCGATTCCGGACAGGGATATGGCTACACCTTC.

A word on this clone: The sample holds other DNA sequences that translate to the same CDR3. V gene TRBV7-2 combines with J gene TRBJ2-5; D gene unclear. Germline CDR1 is SGHTA and CDR2 is FQGNSA. This CDR3 has 13 residues. V shed 5 bases and J shed 4 bases, with 11 bases lying between them. The CDR3, as DNA: TGTGCCAGCAGCACATTAGGCGGAGAGACCCAGTACTTC. Amino acids: CASSTLGGETQYF.

This clone was counted a few times. The genes are TRBV29-1 and TRBJ1-2, with TRBD1 identical over 12 bases. The CDR3 length is 15 residues. Germline V gene lookup returns CDR1 SQVTM and CDR2 ANQGSEA. The V gene end was trimmed by 3 bases and the J gene end by 6 bases; junction bases not matched to a gene: 8. Here the CDR3 DNA reads TGCAGCGTTGATAACCGGGACAGGGGGCGAGATGGCTACACCTTC. The encoded protein is CSVDNRDRGRDGYTF.

In DNA form, the CDR3 reads TGTGCCAGCAGCTTACGGGACACGGGTCAGCCCCAGCATTTT. It translates to CASSLRDTGQPQHF. The rearrangement joins TRBV7-2 to TRBJ1-5, with a weak D call TRBD1 (6 bases). The CDR3 is made up of 14 amino acids. The germline V gene has CDR1 SGHTA and CDR2 FQGNSA. V lost 2 bases and J lost 6, with 11 bases in between.